These 27 T cell receptor beta chains came from one sample sequenced in a study of blood T cells in healthy people across ages. Next came a second PCR, run for about 6 to 12 cycles, which used a sample-barcoded 5' primer along with a J-beta primer mix. TCRdb redid the calling of the 5' RACE reads with MiXCR, one entry per CDR3 protein. Among around 690,000 distinct CDR3 sequences listed, around three fifths were seen once. Sequencing was carried out using blood. These receptors all stem from a man aged 55 to 70 in good health.

CDR3 DNA sequence: TGTGCCAGCAGCTCTAGGCGCATCTCGAATGAAAAACTGTTTTTT. Protein: CASSSRRISNEKLFF. V and J are TRBV7-8 and TRBJ1-4; D remains ambiguous. Deletions cut 4 bases from V and 5 bases from J, with 14 bases between. Germline lookup yields CDR1 SGHVS and CDR2 FQNEAQ. The CDR3 has 15 residues.

The chain has TRBV4-2 and TRBJ2-3; TRBD2 aligns across 9 bases. The germline gives CDR1 LGHNA, CDR2 YNFKEQ. Losses at the gene ends were 0 bases for V and 6 bases for J; bases not matched to a gene: 13. The CDR3 sequence is 18 residues long. CDR3 region: CASSQDPAGGLQSDTQYF. In DNA form, the CDR3 reads TGTGCCAGCAGCCAAGATCCGGCGGGGGGGCTACAGTCTGATACGCAGTATTTT.

The table lists this clonotype with many counts. The chain uses TRBV28 and TRBJ1-2, with D possibly TRBD1 on 5 matching bases. This CDR3 comprises 14 residues. The V end lost 6 bases, the J end lost 6 bases, and 17 bases lay between the germline ends. Germline V gene lookup returns CDR1 MDHEN and CDR2 SYDVKM. This chain's CDR3 is CASSLGGMGDGYTF. The DNA of the CDR3 is TGTGCCAGCAGCCTGGGGGGGATGGGTGATGGCTACACCTTC.

The V gene is TRBV11-2, the J gene TRBJ2-7; perhaps TRBD1 as D (6 bases). The V gene's germline CDR1 is SGHAT and CDR2 FQNNGV. The CDR3 has 14 residues. The ends were cut back, 6 bases at V and 0 bases at J, with 12 bases in the middle. The CDR3, as DNA: TGTGCCAGCAGAGAGATCAGGGGCTCCTACGAGCAGTACTTC. Protein product: CASREIRGSYEQYF.

V gene TRBV3-1 combines with J gene TRBJ2-5, with TRBD2 matching 7 bases. Germline V gene data show CDR1 as LGHDT and CDR2 as YNNKEL (reference sequence). V lost 3 bases to trimming and J lost 5 bases; unmatched junction nucleotides: 18. The CDR3 has 18 residues. The CDR3 here is CASSHEPPSGGWGETQYF. The CDR3 bases are TGTGCCAGCAGCCACGAACCTCCTTCGGGAGGTTGGGGGGAGACCCAGTACTTC.

The chain combines TRBV12-3 or TRBV12-4 with TRBJ1-2; D possibly corresponds to TRBD1 (6 bases). The V and J ends lost 6 bases and 0 bases respectively, with 23 bases between them. The CDR3 loop spans 18 amino acids. CDR3 region: CASSLYFMTGSANYGYTF. The CDR3, as DNA: TGTGCCAGCAGCCTCTATTTCATGACAGGATCTGCTAACTATGGCTACACCTTC.

This clonotype occurred a few times. The chain combines TRBV4-1 with TRBJ2-4, with 14 bases fitting TRBD2. Germline CDR1 reads MGHRA; CDR2 reads YSYEKL. CDR3 length: 19 amino acids. V trimming: 1 base; J trimming: 0 bases; junction bases outside the gene matches: 5. CDR3 sequence reads: CASSQGLAGGLLAKNIQYF. Written as DNA, the CDR3 is TGCGCCAGCAGCCAAGGACTAGCGGGGGGGCTACTAGCCAAAAACATTCAGTACTTC.

This chain uses TRBV13 with TRBJ2-1; no definite D call. This CDR3 region has 13 residues. Germline V gene sequence: CDR1 PRHDT, CDR2 FYEKMQ (reference sequence). V shed 1 base and J shed 8 bases, with 9 bases lying between them. For the CDR3, the DNA is TGTGCCAGCAGCTTAGCGGTTGGTTATGAGCAGTTCTTC. Residues: CASSLAVGYEQFF.

The chain carries TRBV5-1 and TRBJ1-1; D unresolved. V lost 4 bases to trimming and J lost 0 bases, with 10 bases between them. The CDR3 totals 14 residues. Germline lookup yields CDR1 SGHRS and CDR2 YFSETQ. The CDR3 reads CASSPDGLNTEAFF. The DNA for the CDR3 is TGCGCCAGCAGCCCGGACGGCTTGAACACTGAAGCTTTCTTT. Full variable domain (rest looked up from reference TRBV5-1 and TRBJ1-1): KAGVTQTPRYLIKTRGQQVTLSCSPISGHRSVSWYQQTPGQGLQFLFEYFSETQRNKGNFPGRFSGRQFSNSRSEMNVSTLELGDSALYLCASSPDGLNTEAFFGQGTRLTVV.

The V and J genes are TRBV2 and TRBJ2-7; TRBD1 matches at 9 bases. V lost 6 bases to trimming and J lost 2 bases; unmatched junction nucleotides: 5. The CDR3 contains 14 residues. Germline CDR1 SNHLY, CDR2 FYNNEI. CDR3 region: CASRGQGFAYEQYF. The CDR3 DNA reads as TGTGCCAGCAGGGGACAGGGTTTTGCCTACGAGCAGTACTTC.

The rearrangement uses TRBV12-3 or TRBV12-4 and TRBJ2-3, with D possibly being TRBD1 (6 bases). The CDR3 spans 14 residues. Trimming left V 8 bases short and J 4 bases short, with 16 bases between. The CDR3 spells CASGHRATADTQYF. The CDR3 DNA is TGTGCCAGCGGCCACAGGGCAACGGCAGATACGCAGTATTTT.

Many counts were recorded for this clonotype. The J gene is TRBJ2-1, the V gene TRBV4-1; D perhaps matches TRBD2 (6 bases). In germline, CDR1 is MGHRA, CDR2 YSYEKL. This CDR3 is 13 amino acids long. Trimming removed 5 bases from V and 6 bases from J, with 11 bases in between. The CDR3 DNA reads as TGCGCCAGCAGCACGACTAGTGGCAATGAGCAGTTCTTC. Translated: CASSTTSGNEQFF.

This sequence joins TRBV11-2 and TRBJ2-3; D is uncertain. From germline, CDR1 is SGHAT and CDR2 FQNNGV. The V and J ends lost 1 base and 2 bases respectively, with 13 bases between them. The CDR3 is 16 residues long. The CDR3 DNA reads TGTGCCAGCAGCTTAGGGGCTCACCAAATCACAGATACGCAGTATTTT. This encodes CASSLGAHQITDTQYF.

The chain couples TRBV6-6 to TRBJ2-1; 9 bases map to TRBD2. Per germline, CDR1 MNHNY and CDR2 SVGAGI (reference sequence). CDR3 length: 16 residues. The J segment lost 8 bases and the V segment lost 0 bases, leaving 8 bases of the junction unmatched. CDR3: CASSYSRRGGTYEQFF. In DNA form, the CDR3 reads TGTGCCAGCAGTTACTCAAGGCGGGGGGGAACGTATGAGCAGTTCTTC.

This rearrangement joins TRBV20-1 to TRBJ2-7; the D is unclear. The CDR3 extends over 13 amino acids. Germline V gene lookup returns CDR1 DFQATT and CDR2 SNEGSKA (reference sequence). V was trimmed by 3 bases and J by 3 bases, leaving 12 bases between them. CDR3 region: CSASSLGDYEQYF. CDR3 sequence (DNA): TGCAGTGCTAGCTCCTTGGGCGACTACGAGCAGTACTTC.

The rearrangement links TRBV20-1 to TRBJ2-4, with 12 bases fitting TRBD1. The assigned J gene may be wrong: the sequence end matches TRBJ2-7 better. Germline V gives CDR1 DFQATT, CDR2 SNEGSKA (reference sequence). The CDR3 has 14 residues. The CDR3 region is CSADTGTGGNEQYF. In DNA form, the CDR3 reads TGCAGTGCGGACACCGGGACAGGGGGCAACGAGCAGTACTTC.

This clonotype was detected a few times. The chain couples TRBV7-6 to TRBJ1-6; 9 nucleotides line up with TRBD1. CDR1 and CDR2 from the germline V gene are SGHVS and FNYEAQ. Trimming at V came to 2 bases and at J to 0 bases, leaving 8 bases not matched to a gene. The CDR3 spans 19 residues. Here the CDR3 reads CASSLSGTGPSSYNSPLHF. In DNA, the CDR3 is TGTGCCAGCAGCTTATCCGGGACAGGGCCGAGCTCCTATAATTCACCCCTCCACTTT.

The CDR3 DNA follows: TGCGCCAGCAGTGAGCCCGGACAGGGGGCGCGGGTCGACTATGGCTACACCTTC. Translation gives CASSEPGQGARVDYGYTF. The chain has TRBV10-2 and TRBJ1-2; 11 positions match TRBD1. The CDR3 contains 18 residues. The J segment lost 3 bases and the V segment lost 2 bases, leaving 11 bases of the junction unmatched. CDR1 is WSHSY and CDR2 is SAAADI in the germline V gene.

The rearrangement links TRBV10-2 to TRBJ2-7; possible D gene TRBD1, 5 bases. V lost 6 bases, J lost 5 bases, and 20 bases lay in between. In germline, CDR1 is WSHSY, CDR2 SAAADI. The CDR3 extends over 15 amino acids. CDR3 DNA: TGCGCCAGCAGGAAGGGCCCTCAGGGCAGTAACGAGCAGTACTTC. It yields the protein CASRKGPQGSNEQYF.

This clonotype was counted between two and nine times. This rearrangement joins TRBV10-3 to TRBJ1-6; no firm D call. Trimming stripped 3 bases from V and 13 bases from J, with 10 bases between. The CDR3 runs 12 residues. Per germline, CDR1 ENHRY and CDR2 SYGVKD. The CDR3 reads CAISDGSVPLHF. In DNA form, the CDR3 reads TGTGCCATCAGTGATGGATCGGTCCCCCTCCACTTT.

This rearrangement joins TRBV3-1 to TRBJ1-1; no clear D gene. The CDR3 sequence is 14 residues long. The germline V gene has CDR1 LGHDT and CDR2 YNNKEL (reference sequence). The V gene lost 4 bases and the J gene lost 0 bases, with 9 bases spanning the gap. CDR3 coding DNA: TGTGCCAGCAGCCCTACTAGGTTGAACACTGAAGCTTTCTTT. It encodes CASSPTRLNTEAFF.

This clonotype was found a few times. This sequence joins TRBV10-3 and TRBJ2-7; D is unclear. The germline CDR1 and CDR2 sequences are ENHRY and SYGVKD. Trimming removed 8 bases from V and 6 bases from J, with 11 bases in between. The CDR3 is made up of 11 amino acids. The CDR3 loop reads CAIRPDSEQYF. The CDR3 coding sequence is TGTGCCATCCGGCCCGATAGCGAGCAGTACTTC.

The chain is built from TRBV29-1 and TRBJ1-1; D ambiguous. V was trimmed by 7 bases and J by 5 bases, leaving 35 bases between them. The germline V gene has CDR1 SQVTM and CDR2 ANQGSEA. This CDR3 has 19 amino acids. The DNA for the CDR3 is TGCAGCGCCCCATCCGGGCTCGGCTACACCGTCGGTTCGGGGACTGAAGCTTTCTTT. As protein: CSAPSGLGYTVGSGTEAFF.

The J gene is TRBJ2-7, the V gene TRBV20-1; TRBD1 might be the D (7 bases). Trimming left V 6 bases short and J 0 bases short, with 18 bases between. This CDR3 has 15 residues. Germline CDR1 and CDR2: DFQATT and SNEGSKA (reference sequence). The CDR3 spells CSAEGADYSSYEQYF. The CDR3 DNA sequence: TGCAGTGCAGAGGGGGCGGACTACAGCTCCTACGAGCAGTACTTC.

J is TRBJ1-1 and V is TRBV7-8; perhaps TRBD1 as D (6 bases). V dropped 7 bases and J dropped 1 base, with 19 bases sitting between them. CDR1 is SGHVS, CDR2 FQNEAQ, per germline. CDR3 length: 16 residues. CDR3: CASNRGGAGWNTEAFF. The CDR3 DNA reads TGTGCCAGCAATAGAGGGGGTGCGGGGTGGAACACTGAAGCTTTCTTT.

This rearrangement joins TRBV4-2 to TRBJ2-7; weak D call: TRBD2 (5 bases). Germline V gene lookup returns CDR1 LGHNA and CDR2 YNFKEQ. There are 16 residues in the CDR3. The V and J ends lost 0 bases and 3 bases respectively, with 15 bases between them. The CDR3 nucleotides are TGTGCCAGCAGCCAAGAACTAGAGTCGTCGGTCTACGAGCAGTACTTC. Its translation is CASSQELESSVYEQYF.

Many counts were recorded for this clonotype. V usage is TRBV5-1 and J usage is TRBJ2-1; 10 positions agree with TRBD2. The length of the CDR3 is 17 residues. V dropped 0 bases and J dropped 10; count of bases not matched to a gene: 13. The germline V gene encodes CDR1 SGHRS and CDR2 YFSETQ. DNA for the CDR3: TGCGCCAGCAGCTTGGATTATACTAGCGGGGCGACTGGGGAGCAGTTCTTC. The encoded protein is CASSLDYTSGATGEQFF.